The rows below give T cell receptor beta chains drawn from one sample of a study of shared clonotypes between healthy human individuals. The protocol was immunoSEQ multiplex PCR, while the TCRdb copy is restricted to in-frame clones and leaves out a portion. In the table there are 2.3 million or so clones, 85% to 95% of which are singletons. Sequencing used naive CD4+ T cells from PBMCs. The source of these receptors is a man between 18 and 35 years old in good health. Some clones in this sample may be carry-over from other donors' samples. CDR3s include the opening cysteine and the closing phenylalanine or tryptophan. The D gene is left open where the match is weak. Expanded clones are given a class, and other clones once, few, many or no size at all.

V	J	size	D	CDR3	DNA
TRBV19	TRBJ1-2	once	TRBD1	CAVQGANYGYTF	TGTGCCGTCCAGGGGGCGAACTATGGCTACACCTTC
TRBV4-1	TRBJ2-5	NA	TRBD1	CASSPRDRAGTKETQYF	TGCGCCAGCAGCCCAAGGGACAGGGCCGGTACTAAAGAGACCCAGTACTTC
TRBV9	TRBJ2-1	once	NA	CASSVAGEQGNEQFF	TGTGCCAGCAGCGTAGCGGGAGAACAGGGAAATGAGCAGTTCTTC
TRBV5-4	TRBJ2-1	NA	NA	CASSLRGNDEQFF	TGTGCCAGCAGCTTGCGGGGGAACGATGAGCAGTTCTTC
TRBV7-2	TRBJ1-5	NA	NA	CASSLAGLSNQPQHF	TGTGCCAGCAGCTTAGCAGGGTTAAGCAATCAGCCCCAGCATTTT
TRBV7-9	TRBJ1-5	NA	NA	CASSHERQTGTLNQPQHF	TGTGCCAGCAGTCACGAACGACAAACCGGGACACTAAATCAGCCCCAGCATTTT
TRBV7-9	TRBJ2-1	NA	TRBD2	CASSPPGLAGVDEQFF	TGTGCCAGCAGCCCCCCGGGACTAGCGGGGGTCGATGAGCAGTTCTTC
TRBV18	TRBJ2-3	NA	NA	CASSLHGPPDTQYF	TGTGCCAGCTCACTACATGGCCCCCCGGATACGCAGTATTTT
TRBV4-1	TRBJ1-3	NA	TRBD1	CASRRGQGNSGNTIYF	TGCGCCAGCAGGAGGGGGCAGGGAAACTCTGGAAACACCATATATTTT
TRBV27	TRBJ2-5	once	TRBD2	CASSFASGSGTQYF	TGTGCCAGCAGTTTTGCTAGCGGGAGTGGGACCCAGTACTTC
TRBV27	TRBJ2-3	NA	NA	CASSKRIGTPTDTQYF	TGTGCCAGCAGTAAACGAATCGGGACTCCCACAGATACGCAGTATTTT
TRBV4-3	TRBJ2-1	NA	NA	CASSPRAGVSYNEQFF	TGCGCCAGCAGCCCCCGTGCTGGGGTTTCCTACAATGAGCAGTTCTTC
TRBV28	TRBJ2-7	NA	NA	CASSLSSHTYEQYF	TGTGCCAGCAGTTTGTCCAGTCATACCTACGAGCAGTACTTC
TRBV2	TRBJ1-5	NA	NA	CASSGTGGRQPQHF	TGTGCCAGCAGTGGGACGGGGGGGAGGCAGCCCCAGCATTTT
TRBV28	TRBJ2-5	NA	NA	CASSFGYETQYF	TGTGCCAGCAGTTTTGGTTACGAGACCCAGTACTTC
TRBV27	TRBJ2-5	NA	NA	CASSQFKGTLEIGGETQYF	TGTGCCAGCAGCCAGTTTAAGGGAACATTGGAGATCGGTGGGGAGACCCAGTACTTC
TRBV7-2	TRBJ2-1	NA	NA	CASSLWSDDEQFF	TGTGCCAGCAGCTTATGGAGTGACGACGAGCAGTTCTTC
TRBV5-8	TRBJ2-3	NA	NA	CASSLEGTYTDTQYF	TGTGCCAGCAGCTTGGAGGGGACCTACACAGATACGCAGTATTTT
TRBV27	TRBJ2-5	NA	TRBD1	CASSSPGQVQETQYF	TGTGCCAGCAGTTCACCGGGACAGGTTCAAGAGACCCAGTACTTC
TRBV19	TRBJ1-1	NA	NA	CASSNLRGGTEAFF	TGTGCCAGTAGTAATCTCCGGGGCGGCACTGAAGCTTTCTTT
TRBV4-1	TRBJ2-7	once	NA	CASSHPAAGQYEQYF	TGCGCCAGCAGCCACCCAGCGGCAGGGCAGTACGAGCAGTACTTC
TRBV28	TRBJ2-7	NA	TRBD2	CASSGLAGKPSYEQYF	TGTGCCAGTTCAGGACTAGCGGGAAAACCCTCCTACGAGCAGTACTTC
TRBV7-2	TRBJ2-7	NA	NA	CASSLGGGKNYEQYF	TGTGCCAGCAGCTTAGGAGGCGGGAAGAACTACGAGCAGTACTTC
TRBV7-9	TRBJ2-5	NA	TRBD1	CASSPGTDQETQYF	TGTGCCAGCAGCCCAGGGACAGACCAAGAGACCCAGTACTTC
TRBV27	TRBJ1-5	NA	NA	CASSRTGSYQPQHF	TGTGCCAGCAGCCGAACAGGGTCCTATCAGCCCCAGCATTTT
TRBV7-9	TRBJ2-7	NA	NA	CASSHHGQLSYEQYF	TGTGCCAGCAGCCACCACGGACAGCTATCCTACGAGCAGTACTTC
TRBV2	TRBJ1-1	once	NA	CAGRQDHLGNTEAFF	TGTGCCGGGCGGCAGGACCATCTCGGGAACACTGAAGCTTTCTTT
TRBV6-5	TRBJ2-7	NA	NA	CASTSDRTYEQYF	TGTGCCAGCACCTCGGACAGAACCTACGAGCAGTACTTC
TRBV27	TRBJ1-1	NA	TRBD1	CASSSYRGGTEAFF	TGTGCCAGCAGCTCCTACAGGGGAGGCACTGAAGCTTTCTTT
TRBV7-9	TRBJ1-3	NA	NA	CASSNNRNSGNTIYF	TGTGCCAGCAGCAACAACAGGAACTCTGGAAACACCATATATTTT
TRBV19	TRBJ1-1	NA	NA	CASSINRPSNTEAFF	TGTGCCAGTAGTATAAACAGGCCATCGAACACTGAAGCTTTCTTT
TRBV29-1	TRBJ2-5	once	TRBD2	CSVARTSGSRNRETQYF	TGCAGCGTTGCCCGGACTAGCGGGAGTAGGAACCGGGAGACCCAGTACTTC
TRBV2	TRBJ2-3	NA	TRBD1	CASSIDRGATDTQYF	TGTGCCAGCAGTATCGACAGGGGCGCGACAGATACGCAGTATTTT
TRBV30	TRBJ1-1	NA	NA	CAWGTGMNTEAFF	TGTGCCTGGGGAACAGGTATGAACACTGAAGCTTTCTTT
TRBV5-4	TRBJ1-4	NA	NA	CASSLGRPNEKLFF	TGTGCCAGCAGCTTGGGTAGGCCTAATGAAAAACTGTTTTTT
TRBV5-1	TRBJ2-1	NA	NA	CASSLGTLGGEQFF	TGCGCCAGCAGCTTGGGTACTCTAGGGGGTGAGCAGTTCTTC